This T cell receptor (beta chain) was found in a study of CD8+ T cells in alopecia areata. Whole-study findings and limits: Although TCR sharing was seen in mice, sharing across patients was less clear, possibly for HLA-related reasons. Tissue-resident alphabeta T cells belonging to normal skin likewise get sequenced within scalp specimens.

Germline V lookup: CDR1 SNHLY, CDR2 FYNNEI. Trimming took 7 bases from V and 4 from J; bases not matched to a gene: 6. The CDR3 is made up of 13 amino acids. Reverse transcribed after extraction, RNA yielded cDNA as the sequencing template. Sequencing used immunoSEQ multiplex PCR; TCRdb keeps in-frame clones, though not all of them. Of over 150,000 clones listed, approximately 60% are singletons. As for this clone: Its antigen is unidentified.

The sequencing input was CD8+ T cells sorted from blood. The V call is TRBV2, the J call TRBJ1-2, with 7 bases aligning to TRBD1. This TCR derives from a human donor in good health. DNA for the CDR3: TGTGCCAGCACCCAGGGGGGTTCCTATGGCTACACCTTC. Its translation: CASTQGGSYGYTF.